This T cell receptor beta chain was sequenced in a study of post-analysis software for immune sequencing data. Whole-study findings and limits: When patients were compared with controls, 4 or 5 TRBV segments were more frequent, TRBV5-6, TRBV5-1 and TRBV20-1 among them. Pronounced co-clustering by F measure was evident among identically batched samples. Compared with controls, patients showed significantly lower normalized Chao1 diversity.

With respect to this clonotype: Its antigen remains unidentified.

Germline CDR1 and CDR2: SNHLY and FYNNEI. Trimming took off 7 bases at V and 4 bases at J, with 15 bases between the two ends. There are 14 residues in the CDR3. Unique molecular identifiers were carried by the TCR beta cDNA libraries. It was from about 0.98 to 11 million T cells that roughly 0.5 million cDNA molecules came. TCRdb analysed the PCR reads with MiXCR anew, one entry per CDR3 protein. The repertoire holds 150,000 to 200,000 distinct CDR3 sequences, with roughly 35% as singletons. The sample consisted of blood, taken after autologous hematopoietic stem cell transplantation. The V and J genes are TRBV2 and TRBJ2-3, with no clear D. This TCR was recovered from a girl aged 10 to 17 with multiple sclerosis. The chain's CDR3 is CASTTTPSPDTQYF. CDR3 sequence (DNA): TGTGCCAGCACCACTACCCCCTCCCCAGATACGCAGTATTTT.